The 16 T cell receptor beta chains below all came from one sample that was sequenced in a study of PD-L1 blockade in urothelial cancer (dated by TCRdb to 2016 to 2017). The protocol used for the library was the immunoSEQ multiplex PCR assay. In its TCRdb copy, this immuneACCESS table keeps in-frame sequences only and misses some clones. Where compared with another copy, unresolved V genes explain less than half of these, and the others have no known cause. This sample comprises some 30,000 clones, around 80% of them detected only once. The ten largest account for around 3.4% of the sample. Taken with the paper, the label for time point translates to: peripheral blood 6 weeks after treatment start. Here the sequenced sample was PBMCs, taken around atezolizumab (anti-PD-L1) treatment. These receptors all come from a man aged 70 or older with urothelial cancer.

This chain joins TRBV5-6 and TRBJ2-6; D might be TRBD1 (6 bases). Germline V CDR1 and CDR2: SGHDT, YYEEEE. V shed 0 bases and J shed 4 bases, with 8 bases lying between them. The CDR3 sequence is 15 residues long. CDR3 bases: TGTGCCAGCAGCTTGGGGGGGCTCGGGGCCAACGTCCTGACTTTC. Amino acid sequence: CASSLGGLGANVLTF.

The chain couples TRBV5-1 to TRBJ1-3; D call uncertain. Germline assignment: CDR1 SGHRS and CDR2 YFSETQ. The V and J ends lost 5 bases and 0 bases respectively, with 15 bases between them. There are 16 residues in the CDR3. The CDR3 reads CASRFLPGYSGNTIYF. The CDR3 nucleotides read TGCGCCAGCAGGTTCCTCCCGGGATACTCTGGAAACACCATATATTTT.

The genes are TRBV28 and TRBJ2-1, with D possibly being TRBD1 (6 bases). The CDR3 covers 14 residues. Per germline, CDR1 MDHEN and CDR2 SYDVKM. The V end was cut by 10 bases, the J end by 11 bases, with 24 bases between. CDR3 in amino acids: CATASPTRGFKQFF. In nucleotides, the CDR3 is TGTGCCACTGCGTCCCCAACGAGGGGGTTTAAGCAGTTCTTC.

The chain is built from TRBV2 and TRBJ2-7; no definite D call. V shed 2 bases and J shed 7 bases, with 12 bases lying between them. This CDR3 is built from 13 residues. Germline CDR1 and CDR2: SNHLY and FYNNEI. Here the CDR3 DNA reads TGTGCCAGCAGTGAAAGGCAAACGAGGGAGCAGTACTTC. This codes for CASSERQTREQYF. The whole variable domain, remainder taken from reference TRBV2 and TRBJ2-7, is EPEVTQTPSHQVTQMGQEVILRCVPISNHLYFYWYRQILGQKVEFLVSFYNNEISEKSEIFDDQFSVERPDGSNFTLKIRSTKLEDSAMYFCASSERQTREQYFGPGTRLTVT.

The chain recombines TRBV6-5 with TRBJ1-6; D is perhaps TRBD1 (5 bases). V shed 5 bases and J shed 9 bases, with 14 bases lying between them. There are 14 residues in the CDR3. Germline values: CDR1 MNHEY, CDR2 SVGAGI. CDR3 protein: CASSPSGFRSPLHF. For the CDR3, the DNA is TGTGCCAGCAGTCCGTCAGGGTTCCGTTCACCCCTCCACTTT.

This chain connects TRBV7-8 to TRBJ2-1; 12 bases agree with TRBD2. The J segment lost 4 bases and the V segment lost 1 base, leaving 8 bases of the junction unmatched. Germline V lookup: CDR1 SGHVS, CDR2 FQNEAQ. The CDR3 has 18 residues. The CDR3 loop is CASSLDFPSGRGYNEQFF. The CDR3 nucleotides read TGTGCCAGCAGCTTAGATTTCCCTAGCGGGAGGGGATACAATGAGCAGTTCTTC.

This chain links TRBV11-2 with TRBJ2-7; 8 bases are shared with TRBD1. The CDR3 is made up of 14 amino acids. V lost 5 bases, J lost 3 bases, and 6 bases stayed unmatched. Germline V CDR1 and CDR2: SGHAT, FQNNGV. CDR3 protein: CASSPGQARYEQYF. The CDR3 bases are TGTGCCAGCAGCCCGGGACAGGCCCGCTACGAGCAGTACTTC.

This clone has a single count. The chain uses TRBV7-6 and TRBJ1-4, with D perhaps TRBD1 (5 bases). In germline, CDR1 is SGHVS, CDR2 FNYEAQ. The CDR3 is made up of 15 amino acids. Deletions cut 5 bases from V and 6 bases from J, with 16 bases between. CDR3 nucleotides: TGTGCCAGCAGCCAAAATCAGGGAGGGGATGAAAAACTGTTTTTT. As protein: CASSQNQGGDEKLFF.

This clone turned up a few times. CDR3 DNA sequence: TGTGCCAGCAGCTCTGGGCTCAAACTTGGCGGCTACACCTTC. As protein: CASSSGLKLGGYTF. This chain connects TRBV7-2 to TRBJ1-2; D unresolved. This CDR3 has 14 amino acids. Germline V lookup: CDR1 SGHTA, CDR2 FQGNSA. Trimming pared 4 bases from V and 8 bases from J, leaving 17 bases between.

Here the CDR3 reads CASSQDRAGLEEQFF. CDR3 DNA: TGCGCCAGCAGCCAAGATCGAGCAGGGCTAGAGGAGCAGTTCTTC. The rearrangement joins TRBV4-3 to TRBJ2-1, with D possibly being TRBD1 (5 bases). V was shortened by 0 bases and J by 10 bases, with 16 bases between the two germline ends. Germline CDR1 is LGHNA and CDR2 is YSLEER. CDR3 length: 15 residues.

The chain is built from TRBV6-6 and TRBJ2-7, with 10 bases that match TRBD2. CDR1 and CDR2 from the germline V gene are MNHNY and SVGAGI (reference sequence). The V gene end was trimmed by 7 bases and the J gene end by 5 bases; junction bases not matched to a gene: 11. The CDR3 is 15 residues long. This CDR3 reads CASTKRSGGIDEQYF. Here the CDR3 DNA reads TGTGCCAGCACTAAACGTAGCGGGGGGATCGACGAGCAGTACTTC.

The chain recombines TRBV7-2 with TRBJ1-2, with D perhaps TRBD1 (6 bases). Per the germline V gene, CDR1 is SGHTA and CDR2 is FQGNSA. The CDR3 sequence is 15 residues long. V lost 0 bases and J 4 bases, leaving 12 bases between the germline ends. The CDR3 sequence is CASSLAAGESYGYTF. The CDR3 nucleotides are TGTGCCAGCAGCTTAGCGGCAGGGGAGAGCTATGGCTACACCTTC.

The chain joins TRBV4-2 to TRBJ2-3, with 7 bases matching TRBD2. Germline lookup yields CDR1 LGHNA and CDR2 YNFKEQ. Trimming removed 1 base from V and 0 bases from J; junction bases left unmatched: 10. The CDR3 sequence is 18 residues long. The CDR3 loop reads CASSQGGGSGESTDTQYF. CDR3 DNA sequence: TGTGCCAGCAGCCAAGGGGGTGGCAGCGGGGAAAGCACAGATACGCAGTATTTT.

This clone turned up a few times. The chain uses TRBV7-9 and TRBJ1-6; D gene ambiguous. Germline CDR1 SEHNR, CDR2 FQNEAQ (reference sequence). The ends were cut back, 1 base at V and 4 bases at J, with 5 bases in the middle. This CDR3 contains 14 residues. CDR3 sequence (DNA): TGTGCCAGCAGCTTAGAACAGTATAATTCACCCCTCCACTTT. Protein: CASSLEQYNSPLHF. Variable domain in full (rest from reference TRBV7-9 and TRBJ1-6): DTGVSQNPRHKITKRGQNVTFRCDPISEHNRLYWYRQTLGQGPEFLTYFQNEAQLEKSRLLSDRFSAERPKGSFSTLEIQRTEQGDSAMYLCASSLEQYNSPLHFGNGTRLTVT.

This clone showed up just once. CDR3 in amino acids: CASRRGGGSRDYGYTF. As DNA, the CDR3 is TGTGCCAGCAGACGCGGGGGGGGGAGCCGCGACTATGGCTACACCTTC. The chain combines TRBV7-2 with TRBJ1-2; TRBD1 might be the D (5 bases). The CDR3 is made up of 16 amino acids. Germline CDR1 and CDR2: SGHTA and FQGNSA. The V and J ends lost 6 bases and 3 bases respectively, with 20 bases between them.

This clone was observed a few times. The chain carries TRBV27 and TRBJ1-1; D is ambiguous. Trimming took 4 bases from V and 1 from J, leaving 4 bases between them. Germline assignment: CDR1 MNHEY and CDR2 SMNVEV (reference sequence). The CDR3 is made up of 12 amino acids. CDR3 sequence reads: CASSSWNTEAFF. The CDR3, as DNA: TGTGCCAGCAGTTCGTGGAACACTGAAGCTTTCTTT.